These 27 T cell receptor beta chains originate from one sample sequenced in a study of blood T cell repertoires in COVID-19. Produced via immunoSEQ multiplex PCR; TCRdb's table is partial and in-frame only. The data contain tens of thousands of clones, 82% of them singletons. The source material was peripheral blood. These receptors all stem from an elderly woman with acute or convalescent COVID-19.

This chain links TRBV18 with TRBJ2-1, with 9 bases identical to TRBD2. The V gene end was trimmed by 4 bases and the J gene end by 3 bases; junction bases not matched to a gene: 4. The CDR3 contains 15 residues. CDR1 and CDR2 from the germline V gene are KGHSH and LQKENI. In DNA form, the CDR3 reads TGTGCCAGCTCACTGAGCGGGGGGAACTACAATGAGCAGTTCTTC. Residues: CASSLSGGNYNEQFF.

The chain uses TRBV12-5 and TRBJ2-1; 11 bases map to TRBD1. This CDR3 is 18 amino acids long. With 6 bases clipped from V and 3 bases from J, the junction kept 13 bases outside the gene matches. Germline CDR1 LGHNT, CDR2 FRNRAP. The CDR3 sequence is CASGKSRDRGTYYNEQFF. CDR3 nucleotides: TGTGCTAGTGGAAAGTCCCGGGACAGGGGGACATACTACAATGAGCAGTTCTTC.

This chain connects TRBV29-1 to TRBJ1-4, with TRBD1 matching over 10 bases. The junction had 7 bases not matched to a gene; V was cut back by 7 bases and J by 8 bases. This CDR3 region has 13 residues. From germline, CDR1 is SQVTM and CDR2 ANQGSEA. As DNA, the CDR3 is TGCAGCGGGAGACAGGGGGCGGGGGAAAAACTGTTTTTT. It encodes CSGRQGAGEKLFF.

This rearrangement joins TRBV11-2 to TRBJ2-2; 10 positions match TRBD1. Unmatched junction bases numbered 6, after V lost 5 bases and J lost 6 bases. The CDR3 runs to 15 residues. Germline CDR1 and CDR2: SGHAT and FQNNGV. CDR3 DNA sequence: TGTGCCAGCAGCCCGCGGACAGGGGGTGCCGGGGAGCTGTTTTTT. The encoded protein is CASSPRTGGAGELFF.

Remarks on this clone: The germline gene is not matched at one end of the junction; a read error may be the cause. This CDR3 is also generated by other DNA sequences in the sample. The chain joins TRBV25-1 to TRBJ1-6, with a possible D match to TRBD1 (6 bases). CDR1 MGHDK and CDR2 SYGVNS come from the germline V gene. This CDR3 comprises 13 residues. The CDR3: CASNRAERSPLHF. In DNA, the CDR3 is TGTGCCAGCAACAGGGCGGAACGTTCACCCCTTCACTTT. The variable domain in full, completed from reference TRBV25-1 and TRBJ1-6, reads EADIYQTPRYLVIGTGKKITLECSQTMGHDKMYWYQQDPGMELHLIHYSYGVNSTEKGDLSSESTVSRIRTEHFPLTLESARPSHTSQYLCASNRAERSPLHFGNGTRLTVT.

The genes are TRBV18 and TRBJ2-5; 7 bases fit TRBD2. Germline CDR1 is KGHSH and CDR2 is LQKENI. After removal of 1 base from V and 1 base from J, the junction contained 0 bases not matched to a gene. This CDR3 has 14 amino acids. The CDR3 sequence: CASSPRGGQETQYF. The CDR3 DNA reads TGTGCCAGCTCACCACGGGGGGGCCAAGAGACCCAGTACTTC.

The chain's CDR3 is CASSQTSWETMNTEAFF. CDR3 sequence (DNA): TGTGCCAGCAGCCAGACAAGTTGGGAGACAATGAACACTGAAGCTTTCTTT. V is TRBV3-1 (or the pseudogene TRBV3-2) and J is TRBJ1-1, with D hard to call. CDR1 and CDR2 from the germline V gene are LGHDT and YNNKEL (reference sequence). The CDR3 is made up of 17 amino acids. Trimming cost V 3 bases and J 0 bases, with 17 bases left between them.

This chain uses TRBV6-6 with TRBJ1-3, with TRBD1 as a possible D gene (5 bases). Per germline, CDR1 MNHNY and CDR2 SVGAGI (reference sequence). The V gene lost 7 bases and the J gene lost 6 bases, with 13 bases spanning the gap. The CDR3 has 13 amino acids. CDR3 coding DNA: TGTGCCAGCAACCCTGGACAAGTAAACACCATATATTTT. Protein sequence: CASNPGQVNTIYF.

The chain uses TRBV7-9 and TRBJ1-5, with TRBD1 matching over 10 bases. Germline CDR1 reads SEHNR; CDR2 reads FQNEAQ (reference sequence). The CDR3 contains 15 residues. After removal of 5 bases from V and 11 bases from J, the junction contained 12 bases not matched to a gene. As DNA, the CDR3 is TGTGCCAGCAGCCCGGGGCAGGGGACAGGGGAAGCCCAGCATTTT. Its protein product is CASSPGQGTGEAQHF.

This chain connects TRBV7-6 to TRBJ1-1; D perhaps matches TRBD1 (5 bases). From germline, CDR1 is SGHVS and CDR2 FNYEAQ. There are 15 residues in the CDR3. V lost 5 bases to trimming and J lost 0 bases, with 13 bases between them. The chain's CDR3 is CASSGSGLMNTEAFF. The CDR3 bases are TGTGCCAGCAGCGGATCGGGACTCATGAACACTGAAGCTTTCTTT. Combining the CDR3 with reference TRBV7-6 and TRBJ1-1 gives the whole variable domain GAGVSQSPRYKVTKRGQDVALRCDPISGHVSLYWYRQALGQGPEFLTYFNYEAQQDKSGLPNDRFSAERPEGSISTLTIQRTEQRDSAMYRCASSGSGLMNTEAFFGQGTRLTVV.

The CDR3 spells CASSLLLVSGVRDQETQYF. As DNA, the CDR3 is TGTGCCAGCAGCCTCTTGCTCGTTAGCGGCGTTCGCGACCAAGAGACCCAGTACTTC. The rearrangement uses TRBV7-2 and TRBJ2-5; D may be TRBD2 (6 bases). V lost 5 bases and J 0 bases, leaving 25 bases between the germline ends. Germline lookup yields CDR1 SGHTA and CDR2 FQGNSA. The CDR3 is 19 residues long.

The chain employs TRBV11-2 and TRBJ1-1; possibly TRBD1 for D (5 bases). V gave up 7 bases and J gave up 10 bases, with 25 bases separating them. In germline, CDR1 is SGHAT, CDR2 FQNNGV. This CDR3 is built from 15 residues. The CDR3 bases are TGTGCCAGCACCCCACTGGGGGGACTCCTCTCGGGAGCTTTCTTT. Amino acids: CASTPLGGLLSGAFF. Based on the CDR3 plus reference TRBV11-2 and TRBJ1-1, the full variable domain is EAGVAQSPRYKIIEKRQSVAFWCNPISGHATLYWYQQILGQGPKLLIQFQNNGVVDDSQLPKDRFSAERLKGVDSTLKIQPAKLEDSAVYLCASTPLGGLLSGAFFGQGTRLTVV.

J is TRBJ1-6 and V is TRBV7-9, with TRBD1 as a possible D gene (5 bases). CDR1 and CDR2 from the germline V gene are SEHNR and FQNEAQ (reference sequence). There are 16 residues in the CDR3. V was trimmed by 5 bases and J by 7 bases, leaving 18 bases between them. This chain's CDR3 is CASSPQVGARNSPLHF. CDR3 coding DNA: TGTGCCAGCAGCCCCCAGGTAGGGGCTAGGAATTCACCCCTCCACTTT.

The rearrangement links TRBV5-4 to TRBJ1-2, with 9 nucleotides matching TRBD1. After removal of 4 bases from V and 5 bases from J, the junction contained 3 bases not matched to a gene. Germline V gene sequence: CDR1 SGHNT, CDR2 YYREEE (reference sequence). The length of the CDR3 is 13 residues. DNA of the CDR3: TGTGCCAGCAGCCCGGGGACAGGGTATGGCTACACCTTC. It is translated as CASSPGTGYGYTF.

The chain uses TRBV5-1 and TRBJ1-3, with 7 bases lining up with TRBD1. After removal of 6 bases from V and 0 bases from J, the junction contained 9 bases not matched to a gene. CDR3 length: 16 residues. Germline CDR1 is SGHRS and CDR2 is YFSETQ. CDR3 protein: CASTTGTKSSGNTIYF. In nucleotides, the CDR3 is TGCGCCAGCACGACAGGGACGAAAAGCTCTGGAAACACCATATATTTT.

V and J are TRBV7-6 and TRBJ1-3; 10 bases match TRBD1. Germline V gene lookup returns CDR1 SGHVS and CDR2 FNYEAQ. The CDR3 totals 15 residues. Losses at the gene ends were 1 base for V and 7 bases for J; bases not matched to a gene: 4. In nucleotides, the CDR3 is TGTGCCAGCAGCTTAGGGGGACAGGGGCGGAACACCATATATTTT. The encoded protein is CASSLGGQGRNTIYF.

The chain is built from TRBV6-2 or TRBV6-3 and TRBJ1-1, with a possible D match to TRBD1 (5 bases). Per germline, CDR1 MNHEY and CDR2 SVGEGT. The CDR3 has 15 amino acids. Trimming removed 3 bases from V and 4 bases from J, with 15 bases in between. The CDR3 sequence is CASSYGQGYRTEAFF. The CDR3 coding sequence is TGTGCCAGCAGTTATGGGCAGGGATATCGCACTGAAGCTTTCTTT.

The genes are TRBV18 and TRBJ2-1, with 8 bases matching TRBD2. This CDR3 is 16 amino acids long. Germline CDR1 KGHSH, CDR2 LQKENI. Losses at the gene ends were 3 bases for V and 2 bases for J; bases not matched to a gene: 6. The CDR3 region has the DNA TGTGCCAGCTCACCCGGCGGGCGGGGGGCCTACAATGAGCAGTTCTTC. It translates to CASSPGGRGAYNEQFF.

This chain connects TRBV11-3 to TRBJ2-3, with TRBD1 matching over 9 bases. The CDR3 loop spans 15 amino acids. Germline V gene lookup returns CDR1 SGHNT and CDR2 YENEEA. After removal of 5 bases from V and 2 bases from J, the junction contained 5 bases not matched to a gene. The CDR3: CASSTRTGATDTQYF. DNA for the CDR3: TGTGCCAGCAGCACACGGACAGGGGCCACAGATACGCAGTATTTT.

This rearrangement joins TRBV24-1 to TRBJ1-6; D possibly corresponds to TRBD1 (5 bases). Trimming cost V 1 base and J 4 bases, with 16 bases left between them. The CDR3 totals 18 residues. Germline V CDR1 and CDR2: KGHDR, SFDVKD. CDR3 protein: CATSDFFCGGEYNSPLHF. CDR3 bases: TGTGCCACCAGTGATTTCTTTTGCGGGGGGGAGTATAATTCACCCCTCCACTTT.

The rearrangement uses TRBV11-2 and TRBJ2-1; no clear D gene. The CDR3 runs to 14 residues. Trimming cost V 1 base and J 5 bases, with 9 bases left between them. Germline assignment: CDR1 SGHAT and CDR2 FQNNGV. The CDR3 protein is CASSLVQVDNEQFF. In DNA, the CDR3 is TGTGCCAGCAGCTTAGTCCAGGTAGACAATGAGCAGTTCTTC.

The CDR3 bases are TGTGCCAGCAGCAAACAGGGGGGACGGTCACCCCTCCACTTT. Its protein is CASSKQGGRSPLHF. The chain combines TRBV3-1 (or the pseudogene TRBV3-2) with TRBJ1-6, with 8 nucleotides matching TRBD1. The V segment lost 5 bases and the J segment 10 bases; nucleotides outside the gene matches: 7. The V gene's germline CDR1 is LGHDT and CDR2 YNNKEL (reference sequence). There are 14 residues in the CDR3.

The rearrangement links TRBV6-5 to TRBJ2-7, with D possibly TRBD2 on 6 matching bases. Looked up from germline, CDR1 is MNHEY and CDR2 is SVGAGI. The V end was cut by 4 bases, the J end by 5 bases, with 12 bases between. The CDR3 loop spans 13 amino acids. The CDR3 is CASSSGVRHEQYF. The CDR3 DNA is TGTGCCAGCAGTTCGGGAGTTCGCCACGAGCAGTACTTC.

This clone was counted a few times. V and J are TRBV5-5 and TRBJ1-6; 8 nucleotides agree with TRBD1. Germline V gene sequence: CDR1 SGHKS, CDR2 YYEKEE (reference sequence). J gave up 8 bases and V 6 bases, and 16 bases lay outside the gene matches. The CDR3 contains 17 residues. CDR3 in amino acids: CASNHSPQGAGDSPLHF. The CDR3 DNA follows: TGTGCCAGCAACCATAGCCCGCAGGGGGCGGGTGATTCACCCCTCCACTTT.

This clone was detected ten times or more. The chain recombines TRBV25-1 with TRBJ1-2, with D possibly TRBD1 on 5 matching bases. CDR3 size: 12 residues. In germline, CDR1 is MGHDK, CDR2 SYGVNS. The V end lost 2 bases, the J end lost 7 bases, and 8 bases lay between the germline ends. The CDR3 loop reads CASSEKGLGYTF. CDR3 DNA: TGTGCCAGCAGTGAAAAGGGACTTGGCTACACCTTC.

The chain links TRBV7-9 to TRBJ1-2; TRBD1 aligns across 7 bases. In germline, CDR1 is SEHNR, CDR2 FQNEAQ (reference sequence). There are 12 residues in the CDR3. Losses at the gene ends were 1 base for V and 14 bases for J; bases not matched to a gene: 7. CDR3 residues: CASSLVGTAQTF. DNA for the CDR3: TGTGCCAGCAGCTTAGTAGGGACAGCGCAGACCTTC.

The V gene is TRBV7-2, the J gene TRBJ2-5; TRBD2 matches at 7 bases. V was pared by 1 base and J by 5 bases, with 1 base of the junction left unmatched. The CDR3 has 13 amino acids. Germline lookup yields CDR1 SGHTA and CDR2 FQGNSA. CDR3: CASSLVGRETQYF. Written as DNA, the CDR3 is TGTGCCAGCAGCTTAGTCGGGAGGGAGACCCAGTACTTC.